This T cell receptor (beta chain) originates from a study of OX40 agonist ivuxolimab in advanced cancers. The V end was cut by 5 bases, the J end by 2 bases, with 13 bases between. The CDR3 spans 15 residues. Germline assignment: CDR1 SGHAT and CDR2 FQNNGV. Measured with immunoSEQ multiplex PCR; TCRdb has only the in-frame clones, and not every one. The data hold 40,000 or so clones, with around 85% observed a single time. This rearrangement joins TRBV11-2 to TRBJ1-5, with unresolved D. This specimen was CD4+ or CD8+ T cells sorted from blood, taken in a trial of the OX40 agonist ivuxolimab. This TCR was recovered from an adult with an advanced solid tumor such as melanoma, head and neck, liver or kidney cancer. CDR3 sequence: CASSPDLPGNQPQHF. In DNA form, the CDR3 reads TGTGCCAGCAGCCCGGATCTGCCGGGCAATCAGCCCCAGCATTTT. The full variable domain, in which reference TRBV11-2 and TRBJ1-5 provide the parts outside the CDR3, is EAGVAQSPRYKIIEKRQSVAFWCNPISGHATLYWYQQILGQGPKLLIQFQNNGVVDDSQLPKDRFSAERLKGVDSTLKIQPAKLEDSAVYLCASSPDLPGNQPQHFGDGTRLSIL.